This is a list of T cell receptor beta chains from one sample in a study of blood T cell repertoires in COVID-19. TCRdb keeps only in-frame clones here, not all; method: immunoSEQ multiplex PCR. The sample includes roughly 77,000 clones, roughly 78% seen only once; the top ten take 4% to 6%. The material sequenced was peripheral blood. The receptors shown here come from a woman in her 70s with acute or convalescent COVID-19. Each CDR3 is given with its conserved first and last residue. Fields, in order: CDR3 length, D gene, clone size, V gene, J gene, CDR3 DNA, CDR3 protein. The D gene is left open where the match is weak. Part of the rows lack a size; the others show once, few, many or a class for expanded clones.

>15|NA|NA|TRBV6-5|TRBJ1-1
TGTGCCAGCAGCATCAGGGGTCCCTTTAACACTGAAGCTTTCTTT
CASSIRGPFNTEAFF
>13|NA|NA|TRBV15|TRBJ2-3
TGTGCCACCAGCAGAGAGAGGCCAGATACGCAGTATTTT
CATSRERPDTQYF
>14|NA|NA|TRBV7-6|TRBJ1-1
TGTGCCAGCAGCTTAGAGCGGGTGAACACTGAAGCTTTCTTT
CASSLERVNTEAFF
>12|NA|NA|TRBV7-8|TRBJ1-2
TGTGCCAGCAGCCCCCTGGTGAGCGGCTACACCTTC
CASSPLVSGYTF
>14|NA|NA|TRBV10-3|TRBJ1-5
TGTGCCATCAGTCCCGCGGAGGGGTTACAGCCCCAGCATTTT
CAISPAEGLQPQHF
>14|NA|few|TRBV27|TRBJ1-1
TGTGCCAGCAGTTTATCGAACGGGGGGCGTAGGCCTTTCTTT
CASSLSNGGRRPFF
>14|NA|NA|TRBV7-2|TRBJ1-5
TGTGCCAGCAGCAATAGCGGGGCTGATCAGCCCCAGCATTTT
CASSNSGADQPQHF
>15|TRBD1|NA|TRBV6-5|TRBJ1-1
TGTGCCAGCAGTTACAGAGGACAGGTTAACACTGAAGCTTTCTTT
CASSYRGQVNTEAFF
>17|NA|NA|TRBV4-1|TRBJ1-5
TGCGCCAGCAGCCAAGTTGGTCTCCGGGGACTTAATCAGCCCCAGCATTTT
CASSQVGLRGLNQPQHF
>13|NA|NA|TRBV6-5|TRBJ1-1
TGTGCCAGCAGTTACGACCAGGGGACTGAAGCTTTCTTT
CASSYDQGTEAFF
>13|NA|NA|TRBV2|TRBJ2-1
TGTGCCAGCAGTGATTACAGCGGTTATGAGCAGTTCTTC
CASSDYSGYEQFF
>16|TRBD1|NA|TRBV4-3|TRBJ1-1
TGCGCCAGCCCGCCCGGACAGGAGATAAAGTCCCGTGAAGCTTTCTTT
CASPPGQEIKSREAFF
>14|TRBD1|NA|TRBV2|TRBJ1-5
TGTGCCAGCAGTGACCAGACAGGGCATCAGCCCCAGCATTTT
CASSDQTGHQPQHF
>14|NA|NA|TRBV27|TRBJ2-1
TGTGCCAGCATGGCCCTGATAGGGGGTTTTGAGCAGTTCTTC
CASMALIGGFEQFF
>14|NA|NA|TRBV7-2|TRBJ2-2
TGTGCCAGCAGCTTAGGCTTAGAGGCCGGGGAGCTGTTTTTT
CASSLGLEAGELFF
>16|NA|NA|TRBV6-1|TRBJ1-4
TGTGCCAGCAGTGAGGGCCGTGGGGGGGGAAGTGAAAAACTGTTTTTT
CASSEGRGGGSEKLFF
>15|NA|NA|TRBV18|TRBJ2-5
TGTGCCAGCTCACATAGGCCAAGCCAGGGGGAGACCCAGTACTTC
CASSHRPSQGETQYF
>16|TRBD2|NA|TRBV4-3|TRBJ2-3
TGCGCCAGCAGCCAGTTACTAGCGGGGGGCCCCGATACGCAGTATTTT
CASSQLLAGGPDTQYF
>16|NA|NA|TRBV7-3|TRBJ2-1
TGTGCCAGCAGCTTATCCCCTACTTTATCCTACAATGAGCAGTTCTTC
CASSLSPTLSYNEQFF
>15|TRBD1|NA|TRBV5-5|TRBJ1-5
TGTGCCAGCAGCTTGCAGGGGGCCCACCGTGAGCCCCAGCATTTT
CASSLQGAHREPQHF
>12|NA|NA|TRBV12-3/TRBV12-4|TRBJ2-7
TGTGCCAGTACGGACAACCACTACGAGCAGTACTTC
CASTDNHYEQYF
>15|TRBD1|NA|TRBV27|TRBJ1-1
TGTGCCAGCAGGGAGACAGGGGGCGTAAGGACTGAAGCTTTCTTT
CASRETGGVRTEAFF
>11|NA|few|TRBV6-5|TRBJ2-1
TGTGCCAGCATTAGGGGCACTGAGCAGTTCTTC
CASIRGTEQFF
>13|NA|once|TRBV7-9|TRBJ1-4
TGTGCCAGCAGCTTCGGAGGGACTGAAAAACTGTTTTTT
CASSFGGTEKLFF
>13|NA|NA|TRBV5-1|TRBJ1-5
TGCGCCAGCAGCTTGCTGGGGGGTCAGCCCCAGCATTTT
CASSLLGGQPQHF
>12|NA|NA|TRBV4-2|TRBJ1-1
TGTGCCAGCTCGGGACAGAACACTGAAGCTTTCTTT
CASSGQNTEAFF
>18|TRBD2|NA|TRBV4-3|TRBJ2-1
TGCGCCAGCAGCCAAGAAGTCAGACTAGCGGGGGGATACAATGAGCAGTTCTTC
CASSQEVRLAGGYNEQFF
>19|NA|NA|TRBV21-1|TRBJ2-1
TGTGCCAGCAGCAAACATCTTTGGTCGGACAGGCTCGATTTGGGTGAGCAGTTCTTC
CASSKHLWSDRLDLGEQFF
>14|NA|NA|TRBV4-1|TRBJ1-2
TGCGCCAGCAGCCAAGATCCGTTTAACTATGGCTACACCTTC
CASSQDPFNYGYTF
>19|TRBD1|NA|TRBV24-1|TRBJ2-1
TGTGCCACCAGTGACCTCGACTCCGCGGACAGGGGGCTTAGAGGTGAGCAGTTCTTC
CATSDLDSADRGLRGEQFF
>16|NA|NA|TRBV7-2|TRBJ2-7
TGTGCCAGCAGCTTAGCGCTCGGGGGGCCCTCCTACGAGCAGTACTTC
CASSLALGGPSYEQYF
>12|NA|NA|TRBV18|TRBJ1-3
TGTGCCAGCTCACCACCGGGAGACACCATATATTTT
CASSPPGDTIYF
>15|NA|NA|TRBV19|TRBJ1-2
TGTGCCAGTAGTATAGTTACAGGGAATGACTATGGCTACACCTTC
CASSIVTGNDYGYTF
>14|NA|few|TRBV11-3|TRBJ1-1
TGTGCCAGCAGCTCGGCTGGGCTCTACACTGAAGCTTTCTTT
CASSSAGLYTEAFF
>17|NA|NA|TRBV18|TRBJ2-7
TGTGCCAGCTCACCACAGGGGCCGGCGGGACTCGATTACGAGCAGTACTTC
CASSPQGPAGLDYEQYF
>15|TRBD1|NA|TRBV5-4|TRBJ2-2
TGTGCCAGCAGGCGATCCGGGACAGGGGCCGGGGAGCTGTTTTTT
CASRRSGTGAGELFF
>13|NA|NA|TRBV6-2/TRBV6-3|TRBJ1-5
TGTGCCAGCAGTGGACAAGGGACTCGGCCCCAGCATTTT
CASSGQGTRPQHF
>15|TRBD1|NA|TRBV5-1|TRBJ1-4
TGCGCCAGCAGCACCCTCGGGACAGGAGGAGAAAAACTGTTTTTT
CASSTLGTGGEKLFF
>15|TRBD2|NA|TRBV5-4|TRBJ2-5
TGTGCCAGCAGCTTGAAGTTAGCGGGGCGGGAGACCCAGTACTTC
CASSLKLAGRETQYF
>14|NA|NA|TRBV5-1|TRBJ2-1
TGCGCCGGCGTCCCCGGACAGACCTACAATGAGCAGTTCTTC
CAGVPGQTYNEQFF
>13|NA|once|TRBV7-2|TRBJ1-5
TGTGCCAGCAGCTTAGGACAGAATCAGCCCCAGCATTTT
CASSLGQNQPQHF
>14|TRBD2|NA|TRBV5-6|TRBJ2-5
TGTGCCAGCACCCTCCGGGGGGGGGAAGAGACCCAGTACTTC
CASTLRGGEETQYF
>13|NA|NA|TRBV24-1|TRBJ1-5
TGTGCCACCGAACAGGATAGCAATCAGCCCCAGCATTTT
CATEQDSNQPQHF
>16|NA|NA|TRBV7-8|TRBJ2-1
TGTGCCAGCAGCTGGTCGCTTGGGGGGATCTACAATGAGCAGTTCTTC
CASSWSLGGIYNEQFF
>17|NA|NA|TRBV21-1|TRBJ1-4
TGTGCCAGCAACGCGGGCAGTGGGGTTGCAACTAATGAAAAACTGTTTTTT
CASNAGSGVATNEKLFF
>12|NA|NA|TRBV4-3|TRBJ2-3
TGCGCCAGCAGCCAACGCGGGGATACGCAGTATTTT
CASSQRGDTQYF